These T cell receptor beta chains were read from a single sample in a study of blood T cell repertoires in COVID-19. Measured with immunoSEQ multiplex PCR; TCRdb has only the in-frame clones, and not every one. Here the sample spans fewer than 200,000 clones, 85% being singletons. The specimen was peripheral blood. These receptors all stem from a woman aged 60-75 years with COVID-19, enrolled during active disease. Each CDR3 is given with its conserved first and last residue. Clone size is stated in some rows and not others, as once, few, many or a class when expanded.

abundance,v_gene,CDR3aa
NA,TRBV19,CASSIEGVEETQYF
NA,TRBV3-1/TRBV3-2,CASSQVGRAALREKLFF
NA,TRBV5-4,CASSRDPYEQYF
NA,TRBV27,CASSSQGKSSYEQYF
NA,TRBV11-1,CASSTHRSTEAFF
NA,TRBV7-9,CASSLGQGERYGYTF
NA,TRBV9,CASSVDAAVAKNIQYF
NA,TRBV6-4,CAILVGREPRPDTQYF
NA,TRBV30,CAWSVNRFNSPLHF
NA,TRBV18,CASSFQGGNTEAFF
NA,TRBV7-9,CASSFKGTGLEKLFF
NA,TRBV7-9,CASSLRDSYSGNTIYF
NA,TRBV9,CASSVGRIAGGPNERETQYF
NA,TRBV9,CASSASGVSYNEQFF
NA,TRBV5-1,CASSLTRGGEQYF
NA,TRBV7-8,CASRINAGTSGRYEQFF
NA,TRBV19,CASSIFGRADNEQFF
once,TRBV10-2,CASRTTGGAAGELFF
few,TRBV24-1,CATHDGGAGNTEAFF
once,TRBV5-1,CASSLVATSGRKGEFF
NA,TRBV19,CASSRTSIEQFF
NA,TRBV11-2,CASSLEAGAGYTF
once,TRBV6-5,CASRRTGGYYGYTF
NA,TRBV30,CAWRGQGPNNEQFF
NA,TRBV6-5,CASKAGPSYEQYF
NA,TRBV14,CASSRSNREPLHF
once,TRBV5-1,CASSLEGQTTYGYTF
NA,TRBV7-8,CASSLRPGTGDPHNEQFF
NA,TRBV3-1/TRBV3-2,CASTAVLAGDTEAFF
NA,TRBV29-1,CSAPDSGQETQYF
NA,TRBV15,CATRLLGQEGYEQYF
NA,TRBV5-1,CASSLGLNEQFF
NA,TRBV6-6,CASSYGQSNQPQHF
NA,TRBV7-2,CASSLGRGSYGYTF
NA,TRBV12-3/TRBV12-4,CASSSRGSTEAFF
few,TRBV30,CAWSVGAGPEQYF
NA,TRBV7-9,CASSWGQGRNYGYTF
NA,TRBV5-1,CASTSGGAETQYF
NA,TRBV7-8,CASSLGTAGNTIYF
NA,TRBV4-1,CASSGQGYGYTF
NA,TRBV10-2,CASSESTGSGANVLTF
NA,TRBV29-1,CSVSAGTGYEQYF
NA,TRBV11-2,CASSLEAFTIYF
once,TRBV3-1/TRBV3-2,CASSQDVGRRDTGELFF
once,TRBV11-2,CASSSGQLSNQPQHF